This TCR beta chain was sequenced during a study of blood T cells in healthy people across ages. Study-level background: Per every two T cells, about one barcoded beta molecule was captured by template switching.

A J-beta primer mix and a sample-barcoded 5' primer were used in a second PCR of about 6 to 12 cycles. Every sample produced at least 2.5 million CDR3-containing paired-end reads. Using its own MiXCR run on the 5' RACE reads, TCRdb lists one record per CDR3 protein. Here the sample spans roughly 1,700,000 distinct CDR3 sequences, 28% being singletons. In germline, CDR1 is MDHEN, CDR2 SYDVKM. With V trimmed by 1 base and J by 9 bases, 6 bases remained unmatched. The CDR3 contains 14 residues. On this clonotype: No antigen is known for it.

General study findings and limits: Per-million-T-cell TCR beta diversity fell roughly linearly with age.

This TCR was sampled from a woman in her twenties or thirties in good health. The V and J genes are TRBV28 and TRBJ1-5; 7 bases fit TRBD1. The sample comprised blood. DNA of the CDR3: TGTGCCAGCAGTTTATTCAGGGGGGAACGGCCCCAGCATTTT. Translated, it gives CASSLFRGERPQHF.